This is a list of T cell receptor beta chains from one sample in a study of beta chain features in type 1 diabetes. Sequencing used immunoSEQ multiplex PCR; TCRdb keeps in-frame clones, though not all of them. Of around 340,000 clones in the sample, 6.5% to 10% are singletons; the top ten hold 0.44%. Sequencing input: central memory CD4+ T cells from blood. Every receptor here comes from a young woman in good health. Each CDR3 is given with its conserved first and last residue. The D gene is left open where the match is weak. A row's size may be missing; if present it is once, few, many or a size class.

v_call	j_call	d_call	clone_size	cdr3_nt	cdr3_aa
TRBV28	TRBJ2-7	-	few	TGTGCCAGCACCAGCGGCACCGGTGAGGTTGGTAGGCAGTACTTC	CASTSGTGEVGRQYF
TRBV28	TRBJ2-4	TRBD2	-	TGTGCCAGCAGTCCCGGGGGGGGAAACATTCAGTACTTC	CASSPGGGNIQYF
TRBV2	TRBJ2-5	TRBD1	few	TGTGCCAGCAGTGGACAGGGCGGGGAGACCCAGTACTTC	CASSGQGGETQYF
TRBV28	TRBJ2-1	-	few	TGTGCCAGCAGCCCGTGGAAGCCCTACAATGAGCAGTTCTTC	CASSPWKPYNEQFF
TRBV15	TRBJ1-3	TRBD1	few	TGTGCCACCAGCATCTGGACAGGTGGAAACACCATATATTTT	CATSIWTGGNTIYF
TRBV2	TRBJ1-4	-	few	TGTGCCAGCAGTGTTGGGCGGGCTAATGAAAAACTGTTTTTT	CASSVGRANEKLFF
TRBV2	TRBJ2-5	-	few	TGTGCCAGCAGGAGAATCGGGACGGACCAAGAGACCCAGTACTTC	CASRRIGTDQETQYF
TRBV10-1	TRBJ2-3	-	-	TGCGCCAGCAGCGGAGGGGTACCAGGGGACGGAGATACGCAGTATTTT	CASSGGVPGDGDTQYF
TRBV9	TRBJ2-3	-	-	TGTGCCAGCAGCGTAGCCCCTAGCTCAGATACGCAGTATTTT	CASSVAPSSDTQYF
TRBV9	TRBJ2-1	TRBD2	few	TGTGCCAGCAGCCCAACACAAAGTTTAGCGGGTGAGCAGTTCTTC	CASSPTQSLAGEQFF
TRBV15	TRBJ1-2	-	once	TGTGCCACCAGCAGAGATTTGAACTATGGCTACACCTTC	CATSRDLNYGYTF
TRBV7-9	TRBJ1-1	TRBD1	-	TGTGCCAGCAGCTTAAAGGACAGGAGGAACACTGAAGCTTTCTTT	CASSLKDRRNTEAFF
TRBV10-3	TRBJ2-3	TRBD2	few	TGTGCCATCAGTGGGGCAATAGCGGGAGGCACAGATACGCAGTATTTT	CAISGAIAGGTDTQYF
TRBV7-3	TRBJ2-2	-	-	TGTGCCAGCAGCGGCCGACAGGACTACACCGGGGAGCTGTTTTTT	CASSGRQDYTGELFF
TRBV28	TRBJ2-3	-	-	TGTGCCAGCAACGCCCGGGGATCTGCAGATACGCAGTATTTT	CASNARGSADTQYF
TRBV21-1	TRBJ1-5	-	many	TGTGCCAGCAGCAAAGTTCTGGGGGGCGGCGAACAGCCCCAGCATTTT	CASSKVLGGGEQPQHF
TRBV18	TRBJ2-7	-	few	TGTGCCAGCTCAAGTTCGCAGGGGACCTACGAGCAGTACTTC	CASSSSQGTYEQYF
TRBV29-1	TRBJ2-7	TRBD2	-	TGCAGCGTTGAAGCCGGGACTAGCGGGAGGGGGGACGAGCAGTACTTC	CSVEAGTSGRGDEQYF
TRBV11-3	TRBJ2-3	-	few	TGTGCCAGCAGCTTAGCGGGAGAGACAGATACGCAGTATTTT	CASSLAGETDTQYF
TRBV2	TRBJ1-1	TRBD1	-	TGTGCCAGCAGTGGACAGGGGAGCGTCACTGAAGCTTTCTTT	CASSGQGSVTEAFF
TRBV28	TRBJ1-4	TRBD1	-	TGTGCCAGCAGTTTGACAGGGTTCGACGGAAAACTGTTTTTT	CASSLTGFDGKLFF
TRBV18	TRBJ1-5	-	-	TGTGCCAGCTCACCACCCGGGGGGCGGAATCAGCCCCAGCATTTT	CASSPPGGRNQPQHF
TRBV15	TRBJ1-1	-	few	TGTGCCACCAGCCTGGGCAGCACTAACACTGAAGCTTTCTTT	CATSLGSTNTEAFF
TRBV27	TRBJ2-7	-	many	TGTGCCAGCAGTTTATTCCACGAGCAGTACTTC	CASSLFHEQYF
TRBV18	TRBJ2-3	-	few	TGTGCCAGCTCCAAGGAAATCACAGATACGCAGTATTTT	CASSKEITDTQYF
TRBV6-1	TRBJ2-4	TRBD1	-	TGTGCCAGCAGTTCGCCGGGAACAGGGGAGCACATTCAGTACTTC	CASSSPGTGEHIQYF
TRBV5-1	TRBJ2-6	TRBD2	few	TGCGCCAGCAGTATGGCTAGCGGCTCTGGGGCCAACGTCCTGACTTTC	CASSMASGSGANVLTF
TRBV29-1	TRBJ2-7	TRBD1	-	TGCAGCGTTGAATCGATAAAGACAACAGGGACAGCAGATAGAGTTATCTACGAGCAGTACTTC	CSVESIKTTGTADRVIYEQYF
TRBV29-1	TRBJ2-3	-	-	TGCAGCGTTAAAAAGGAGGGGGATACGCAGTATTTT	CSVKKEGDTQYF
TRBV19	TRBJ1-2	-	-	TGTGCCAGTAGTCAACCCCGGGACGGCAGCTACTATGGCTACACCTTC	CASSQPRDGSYYGYTF
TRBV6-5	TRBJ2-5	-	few	TGTGCCAGCAGAACAGGGAACCAAGAGACCCAGTACTTC	CASRTGNQETQYF
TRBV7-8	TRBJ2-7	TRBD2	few	TGTGCCAGCAGCTGGTTCCCCGGGACTAGCATTTCCGAGCAGTACTTC	CASSWFPGTSISEQYF
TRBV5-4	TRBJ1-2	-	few	TGTGCCAGCAGCTTTTCTGTGGGGCGCATTGGCTACACCTTC	CASSFSVGRIGYTF
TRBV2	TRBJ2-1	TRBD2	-	TGTGCCAGCGAGGCGCCGACTAGCGGGAGTGGGCATGAGCAGTTCTTC	CASEAPTSGSGHEQFF
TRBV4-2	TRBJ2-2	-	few	TGTGCCAGCAGCCAAGGCCAGCCTATTACCACCGGGGAGCTGTTTTTT	CASSQGQPITTGELFF
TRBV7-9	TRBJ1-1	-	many	TGTGCCAGCAGCCAGATGTACCTTACCACTGAAGCTTTCTTT	CASSQMYLTTEAFF
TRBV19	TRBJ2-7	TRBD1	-	TGTGCCACACGGAGTCCGGGACAGGGGGCTTTCGAGCAGTACTTC	CATRSPGQGAFEQYF
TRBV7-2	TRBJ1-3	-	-	TGTGCCAGCAGCTTAGTATGGGGACCTGGAAACACCATATATTTT	CASSLVWGPGNTIYF
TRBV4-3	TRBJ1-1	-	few	TGCGCCAGCAGCCAAGATGTGAGGGGTGAAGCTTTCTTT	CASSQDVRGEAFF
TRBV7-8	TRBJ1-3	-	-	TGTGCCAGCAGCTTGGGACGGAGCTCTGGAAACACCATATATTTT	CASSLGRSSGNTIYF
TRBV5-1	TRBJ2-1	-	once	TGCGCCAGCAGCTTGCGATTTAGGGGGAGGCCAACCTACAATGAGCAGTTCTTC	CASSLRFRGRPTYNEQFF
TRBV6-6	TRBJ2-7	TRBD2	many	TGTGCCAGCAGTTCCCCGGGGACTAGCGGCTCCTACGAGCAGTACTTC	CASSSPGTSGSYEQYF
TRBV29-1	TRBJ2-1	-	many	TGCAGCGTCGGCAACAATGAGCAGTTCTTC	CSVGNNEQFF
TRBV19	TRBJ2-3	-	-	TGTGCCAGTAGTATACGAGAGATAGATACGCAGTATTTT	CASSIREIDTQYF
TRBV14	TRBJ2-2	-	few	TGTGCCAGCAGCCAAGTAGGGACATACACCGGGGAGCTGTTTTTT	CASSQVGTYTGELFF
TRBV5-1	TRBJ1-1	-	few	TGCGCCAGCAGGATGGACCCCGCCGGTGATGGGATCTTT	CASRMDPAGDGIF
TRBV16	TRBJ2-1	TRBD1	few	TGTGCCAGCACGGGACAGGGACACAATGAGCAGTTCTTC	CASTGQGHNEQFF
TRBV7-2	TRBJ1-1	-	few	TGTGCCAGCAGCTTAGTCGGACAGCTGAACACTGAAGCTTTCTTT	CASSLVGQLNTEAFF
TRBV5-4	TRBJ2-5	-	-	TGTGCCAGCAGCTCCCCGGGAACAAAAGAGACCCAGTACTTC	CASSSPGTKETQYF
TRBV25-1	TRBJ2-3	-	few	TGTGCCAGCAACTCAGGGGTCGGCCGGGGTAGCACAGATACGCAGTATTTT	CASNSGVGRGSTDTQYF
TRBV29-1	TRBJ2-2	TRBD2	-	TGCAGCGGGCGATCGGGGGGTAGGAGCGGGGAGCTGTTTTTT	CSGRSGGRSGELFF
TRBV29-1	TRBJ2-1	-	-	TGCAGCGTTAGTAACAATGAGCAGTTCTTC	CSVSNNEQFF
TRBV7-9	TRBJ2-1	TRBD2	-	TGTGCCAGCAGTGGGCTAGCGGGCCCTGGGTTCTTC	CASSGLAGPGFF
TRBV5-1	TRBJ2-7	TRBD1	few	TGCGCCAGCGGGACAGGGAAATACGAGCAGTACTTC	CASGTGKYEQYF
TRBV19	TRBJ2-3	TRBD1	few	TGTGCCAGTAGTTATGGGGGACAGGGCACAGATACGCAGTATTTT	CASSYGGQGTDTQYF